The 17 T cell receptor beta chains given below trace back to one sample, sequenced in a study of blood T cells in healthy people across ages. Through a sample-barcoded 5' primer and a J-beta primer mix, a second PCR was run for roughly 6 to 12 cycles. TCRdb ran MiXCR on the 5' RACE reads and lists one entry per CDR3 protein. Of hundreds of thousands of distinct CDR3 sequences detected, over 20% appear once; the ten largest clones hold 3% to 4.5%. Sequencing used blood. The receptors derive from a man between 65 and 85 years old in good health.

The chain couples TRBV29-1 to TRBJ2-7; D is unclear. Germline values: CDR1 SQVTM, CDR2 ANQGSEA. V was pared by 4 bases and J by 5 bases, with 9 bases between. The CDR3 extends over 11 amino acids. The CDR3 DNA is TGCAGCGTTGGAAGGGTCAACGAGCAGTACTTC. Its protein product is CSVGRVNEQYF.

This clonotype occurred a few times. The CDR3 loop reads CASSAERHGMSTSEQYF. The CDR3 coding sequence is TGTGCCAGCAGTGCAGAGCGACATGGAATGTCTACTAGCGAGCAGTACTTC. This chain links TRBV6-4 with TRBJ2-7, with D possibly matching TRBD2 (5 bases). The ends were cut back, 4 bases at V and 6 bases at J, with 25 bases in the middle. The CDR3 sequence is 17 residues long. CDR1 MRHNA and CDR2 SNTAGT come from the germline V gene.

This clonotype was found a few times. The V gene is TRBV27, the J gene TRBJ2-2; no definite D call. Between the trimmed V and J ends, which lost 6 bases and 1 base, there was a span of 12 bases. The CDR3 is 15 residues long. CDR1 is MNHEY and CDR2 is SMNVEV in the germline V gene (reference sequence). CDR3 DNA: TGTGCCAGCAGCCCAACAATAAAGAACACCGGGGAGCTGTTTTTT. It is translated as CASSPTIKNTGELFF.

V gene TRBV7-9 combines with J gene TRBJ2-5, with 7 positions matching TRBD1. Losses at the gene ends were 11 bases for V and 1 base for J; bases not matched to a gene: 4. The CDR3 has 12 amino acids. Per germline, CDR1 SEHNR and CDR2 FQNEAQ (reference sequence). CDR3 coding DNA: TGTGCCGGAGGACAGGTCCAAGAGACCCAGTACTTC. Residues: CAGGQVQETQYF.

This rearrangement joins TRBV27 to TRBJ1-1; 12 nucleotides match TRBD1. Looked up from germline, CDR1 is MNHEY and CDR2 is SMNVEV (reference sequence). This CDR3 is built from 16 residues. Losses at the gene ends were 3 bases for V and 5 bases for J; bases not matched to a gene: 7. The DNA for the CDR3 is TGTGCCAGCAGTTTCTTTATGGGACAGGGGGCGACTGAAGCTTTCTTT. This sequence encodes CASSFFMGQGATEAFF.

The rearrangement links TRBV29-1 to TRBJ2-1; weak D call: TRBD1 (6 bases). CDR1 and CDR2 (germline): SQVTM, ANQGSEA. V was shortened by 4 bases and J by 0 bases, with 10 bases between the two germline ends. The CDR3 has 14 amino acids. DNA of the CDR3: TGCAGCGTTGCAGGGGTAAGCTCCTACAATGAGCAGTTCTTC. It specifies CSVAGVSSYNEQFF.

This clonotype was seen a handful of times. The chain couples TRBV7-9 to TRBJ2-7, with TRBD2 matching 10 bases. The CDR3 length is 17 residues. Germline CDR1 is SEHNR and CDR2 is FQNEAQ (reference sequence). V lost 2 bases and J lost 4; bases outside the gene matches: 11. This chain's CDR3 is CASSLPVVSSGSYEQYF. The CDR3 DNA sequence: TGTGCCAGCAGCTTACCCGTTGTTTCTAGCGGGAGTTACGAGCAGTACTTC.

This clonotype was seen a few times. CDR3 sequence reads: CSVVGTVSYEQYF. The CDR3 region has the DNA TGCAGCGTTGTCGGGACAGTCTCCTACGAGCAGTACTTC. The chain has TRBV29-1 and TRBJ2-7; 7 bases agree with TRBD1. Germline CDR1 and CDR2: SQVTM and ANQGSEA. Trimming at V came to 4 bases and at J to 0 bases, leaving 3 bases not matched to a gene. The CDR3 has 13 residues.

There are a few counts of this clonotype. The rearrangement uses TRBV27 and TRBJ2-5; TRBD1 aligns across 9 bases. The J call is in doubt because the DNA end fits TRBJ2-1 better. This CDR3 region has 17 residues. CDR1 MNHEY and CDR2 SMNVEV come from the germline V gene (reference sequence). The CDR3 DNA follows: TGTGCCAGCAGTTTAGAGAACAGGGGGCTCGTTTACAATGAGCAGTTCTTC. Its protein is CASSLENRGLVYNEQFF.

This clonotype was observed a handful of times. The CDR3 loop is CASSSPGTGIETQYF. Written as DNA, the CDR3 is TGTGCCAGCAGCTCCCCCGGGACAGGGATTGAGACCCAGTACTTC. The chain carries TRBV7-8 and TRBJ2-5; 9 bases are shared with TRBD1. J was trimmed by 5 bases and V by 4 bases; bases with no gene match: 8. The CDR3 is 15 amino acids. Germline V lookup: CDR1 SGHVS, CDR2 FQNEAQ.

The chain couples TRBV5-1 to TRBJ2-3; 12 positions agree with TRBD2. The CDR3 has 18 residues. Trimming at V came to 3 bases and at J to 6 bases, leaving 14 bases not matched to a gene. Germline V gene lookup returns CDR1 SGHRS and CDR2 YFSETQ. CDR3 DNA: TGCGCCAGCAGCTCCGGGGGTACTAGCGGGAGGCCGGGGGATACGCAGTATTTT. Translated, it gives CASSSGGTSGRPGDTQYF.

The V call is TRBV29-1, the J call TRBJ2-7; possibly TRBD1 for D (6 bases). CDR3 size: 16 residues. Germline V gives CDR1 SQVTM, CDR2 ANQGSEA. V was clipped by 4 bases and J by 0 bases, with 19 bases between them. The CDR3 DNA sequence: TGCAGCGTTGTGGCCTCCGGGACATTCTTCTCCTACGAGCAGTACTTC. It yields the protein CSVVASGTFFSYEQYF.

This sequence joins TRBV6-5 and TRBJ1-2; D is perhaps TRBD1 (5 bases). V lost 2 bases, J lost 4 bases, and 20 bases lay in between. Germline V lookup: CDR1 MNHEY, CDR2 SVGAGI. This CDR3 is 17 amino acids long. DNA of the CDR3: TGTGCCAGCAGTTACCACCCGAAGGGGACCCGGGGCTATGGCTACACCTTC. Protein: CASSYHPKGTRGYGYTF.

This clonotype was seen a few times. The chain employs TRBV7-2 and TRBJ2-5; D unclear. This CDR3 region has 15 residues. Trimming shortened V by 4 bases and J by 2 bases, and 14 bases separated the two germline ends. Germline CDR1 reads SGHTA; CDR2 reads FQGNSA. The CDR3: CASSSRPALQETQYF. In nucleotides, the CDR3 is TGTGCCAGCAGCTCCCGCCCGGCTTTACAAGAGACCCAGTACTTC.

In DNA, the CDR3 is TGTGCCACCCAAGGAGGGCTCTACAATGAGCAGTTCTTC. Translating it yields CATQGGLYNEQFF. J is TRBJ2-1 and V is TRBV27, with TRBD2 as a possible D gene (6 bases). Germline V gene lookup returns CDR1 MNHEY and CDR2 SMNVEV (reference sequence). This CDR3 contains 13 residues. V lost 10 bases and J lost 3, with 13 bases in between.

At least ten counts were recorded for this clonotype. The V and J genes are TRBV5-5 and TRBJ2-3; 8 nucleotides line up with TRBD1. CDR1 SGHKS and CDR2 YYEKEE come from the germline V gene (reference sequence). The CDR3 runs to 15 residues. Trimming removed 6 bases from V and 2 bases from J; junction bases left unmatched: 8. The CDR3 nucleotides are TGTGCCAGCAACCTCAGGGGGCTTCTCACAGATACGCAGTATTTT. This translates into CASNLRGLLTDTQYF.

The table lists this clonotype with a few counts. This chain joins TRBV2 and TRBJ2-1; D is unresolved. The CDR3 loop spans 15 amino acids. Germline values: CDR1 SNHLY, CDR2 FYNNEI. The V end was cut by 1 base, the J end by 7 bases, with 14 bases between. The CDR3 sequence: CASSEGLPLLNEQFF. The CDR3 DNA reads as TGTGCCAGCAGTGAAGGGCTCCCTCTGTTAAATGAGCAGTTCTTC.